This TCR beta chain came from a study of blood T cells in healthy people across ages. The CDR3 is 14 residues long. Germline V gene sequence: CDR1 DFQATT, CDR2 SNEGSKA (reference sequence). The germline V and J ends were trimmed by 6 bases and 3 bases, with 14 bases remaining between them. In its sample, this clonotype was seen a few times. Its matching antigen is unknown. PCR was performed a second time for 7 to 11 cycles using a sample-barcoded 5' primer and a J-beta primer mix. TCRdb redid the calling of the 5' RACE reads with MiXCR, one entry per CDR3 protein. The data contain about 1.5 million distinct CDR3 sequences, 35% to 45% of them seen just once; the ten biggest clones take up more than 4%. Samples had at least 6 million PBMCs isolated from them. Findings and caveats of the study: Among T cells, TCR beta diversity per million cells dropped roughly linearly as age rose. One million T cells yielded diversity estimates that were considered underestimates. In the absence of known donor CMV status, changes in expanded clonotypes were possibly confounded.

The rearrangement uses TRBV20-1 and TRBJ1-4; D might be TRBD1 (5 bases). The sequencing sample was made of blood. The clonotype comes from a woman aged 18-30 years in good health. CDR3 bases: TGCAGTGCCTCCAGGCTGGGGGCTAATGAAAAACTGTTTTTT. Amino acids: CSASRLGANEKLFF.